Below, 13 T cell receptor beta chains from the same sample are listed, as sequenced in a study of blood T cell repertoires in COVID-19. Only in-frame clones appear in the TCRdb table, and some are missing; sequencing was by immunoSEQ multiplex PCR. Here the sample spans roughly 40,000 clones, roughly nine tenths being singletons. The sample was peripheral blood. Every receptor here comes from a man between 45 and 60 years old with active COVID-19.

V and J are TRBV7-8 and TRBJ2-1; D gene ambiguous. The V gene lost 5 bases and the J gene lost 6 bases, with 8 bases spanning the gap. Germline lookup yields CDR1 SGHVS and CDR2 FQNEAQ. This CDR3 spans 12 amino acids. CDR3: CASSILSNEQFF. DNA of the CDR3: TGTGCCAGCAGCATCCTGAGCAATGAGCAGTTCTTC.

This clone appeared once. V is TRBV30 and J is TRBJ2-7; 7 nucleotides match TRBD2. The V segment lost 5 bases and the J segment 5 bases; nucleotides outside the gene matches: 15. CDR3 size: 15 residues. Germline-derived CDR1 and CDR2 are GTSNPN and SVGIG (reference sequence). CDR3 loop: CAWGLLRGGLDEQYF. The CDR3 nucleotides read TGTGCCTGGGGGCTTCTACGGGGAGGGCTGGACGAGCAGTACTTC.

The gene calls are TRBV7-2 and TRBJ1-1; 9 bases match TRBD1. V lost 6 bases and J lost 11; bases outside the gene matches: 7. Germline V CDR1 and CDR2: SGHTA, FQGNSA. The CDR3 runs to 12 residues. The CDR3 DNA sequence: TGTGCCAGCAGTCTGGGACAGGGCTACGCTTTCTTT. Translating it yields CASSLGQGYAFF. The full variable domain, with the rest looked up from reference TRBV7-2 and TRBJ1-1, is GAGVSQSPSNKVTEKGKDVELRCDPISGHTALYWYRQSLGQGLEFLIYFQGNSAPDKSGLPSDRFSAERTGGSVSTLTIQRTQQEDSAVYLCASSLGQGYAFFGQGTRLTVV.

This chain joins TRBV11-3 and TRBJ2-1; perhaps TRBD1 as D (5 bases). This CDR3 spans 15 amino acids. V was pared by 4 bases and J by 5 bases, with 15 bases between. Looked up from germline, CDR1 is SGHNT and CDR2 is YENEEA. The CDR3 loop reads CASSSRTGPHNEQFF. In nucleotides, the CDR3 is TGTGCCAGCAGCTCAAGAACAGGCCCCCACAATGAGCAGTTCTTC.

V is TRBV18 and J is TRBJ2-1; D possibly corresponds to TRBD2 (6 bases). Between the trimmed V and J ends, which lost 4 bases and 7 bases, there was a span of 17 bases. Germline CDR1 and CDR2: KGHSH and LQKENI. The CDR3 is 15 amino acids. CDR3 residues: CASSRAGTGTNEQFF. The DNA of the CDR3 is TGTGCCAGCTCACGAGCCGGGACTGGTACGAATGAGCAGTTCTTC.

The chain uses TRBV30 and TRBJ1-5; TRBD1 matches 7 bases. V lost 0 bases, J lost 3 bases, and 5 bases stayed unmatched. Looked up from germline, CDR1 is GTSNPN and CDR2 is SVGIG (reference sequence). This CDR3 spans 15 amino acids. The CDR3 protein is CAWSVRGQSNQPQHF. As DNA, the CDR3 is TGTGCCTGGAGTGTACGGGGACAGTCCAATCAGCCCCAGCATTTT.

The chain employs TRBV11-2 and TRBJ2-7; 7 bases are shared with TRBD2. The V gene's germline CDR1 is SGHAT and CDR2 FQNNGV. The CDR3 consists of 16 residues. V lost 5 bases, J lost 2 bases, and 12 bases stayed unmatched. The CDR3 sequence is CASSRGPGEGTYEQYF. The CDR3 DNA is TGTGCCAGCAGCCGAGGACCGGGGGAGGGGACCTACGAGCAGTACTTC. The complete variable domain, with remaining parts taken from reference TRBV11-2 and TRBJ2-7, reads EAGVAQSPRYKIIEKRQSVAFWCNPISGHATLYWYQQILGQGPKLLIQFQNNGVVDDSQLPKDRFSAERLKGVDSTLKIQPAKLEDSAVYLCASSRGPGEGTYEQYFGPGTRLTVT.

The rearrangement joins TRBV30 to TRBJ2-7, with unresolved D. The CDR3 loop spans 13 amino acids. The ends were cut back, 6 bases at V and 3 bases at J, with 15 bases in the middle. From germline, CDR1 is GTSNPN and CDR2 SVGIG (reference sequence). CDR3 protein: CACQRKNYYEQYF. CDR3 nucleotides: TGTGCCTGCCAGCGCAAGAACTACTACGAGCAGTACTTC. Looking up the rest from reference TRBV30 and TRBJ2-7 gives the full variable domain: SQTIHQWPATLVQPVGSPLSLECTVEGTSNPNLYWYRQAAGRGLQLLFYSVGIGQISSEVPQNLSASRPQDRQFILSSKKLLLSDSGFYLCACQRKNYYEQYFGPGTRLTVT.

This clone was counted between two and nine times. CDR3 residues: CASSDPLGAGYYGYTF. The CDR3 DNA reads as TGTGCCAGCAGCGACCCTCTGGGAGCGGGGTACTATGGCTACACCTTC. This rearrangement joins TRBV5-4 to TRBJ1-2, with unresolved D. Germline V gives CDR1 SGHNT, CDR2 YYREEE (reference sequence). This CDR3 comprises 16 residues. V lost 4 bases to trimming and J lost 3 bases, with 19 bases between them.

For the CDR3, the DNA is TGTGCCAGCAGTTGGGCCACTGAAGCTTTCTTT. This codes for CASSWATEAFF. The V gene is TRBV28, the J gene TRBJ1-1; no clear D gene. The CDR3 runs to 11 residues. V was pared by 4 bases and J by 4 bases, with 4 bases between. The germline V gene has CDR1 MDHEN and CDR2 SYDVKM.

This clone showed up just once. This chain uses TRBV7-9 with TRBJ1-1; a weak D match, TRBD1 (5 bases). This CDR3 is built from 14 residues. The ends were cut back, 1 base at V and 3 bases at J, with 9 bases in the middle. In germline, CDR1 is SEHNR, CDR2 FQNEAQ (reference sequence). The CDR3 here is CASSLGGGDTEAFF. The CDR3 DNA reads as TGTGCCAGCAGCTTAGGGGGAGGGGACACTGAAGCTTTCTTT.

This chain's CDR3 is CASSEEHGVGPGYTF. The CDR3 DNA reads TGTGCCAGCAGTGAAGAACACGGGGTTGGTCCGGGCTACACCTTC. This chain joins TRBV2 and TRBJ1-2, with no clear D. The V gene lost 1 base and the J gene lost 8 bases, with 17 bases spanning the gap. Germline V gene data show CDR1 as SNHLY and CDR2 as FYNNEI. The CDR3 is made up of 15 amino acids.

The chain is built from TRBV4-1 and TRBJ2-2; D is possibly TRBD2 (6 bases). Trimming cost V 1 base and J 7 bases, with 16 bases left between them. CDR1 is MGHRA and CDR2 is YSYEKL in the germline V gene. The CDR3 is 16 residues long. CDR3 in DNA: TGCGCCAGCAGCCAAGCGCCGGGACTTTTACACGGGGAGCTGTTTTTT. It codes for CASSQAPGLLHGELFF.